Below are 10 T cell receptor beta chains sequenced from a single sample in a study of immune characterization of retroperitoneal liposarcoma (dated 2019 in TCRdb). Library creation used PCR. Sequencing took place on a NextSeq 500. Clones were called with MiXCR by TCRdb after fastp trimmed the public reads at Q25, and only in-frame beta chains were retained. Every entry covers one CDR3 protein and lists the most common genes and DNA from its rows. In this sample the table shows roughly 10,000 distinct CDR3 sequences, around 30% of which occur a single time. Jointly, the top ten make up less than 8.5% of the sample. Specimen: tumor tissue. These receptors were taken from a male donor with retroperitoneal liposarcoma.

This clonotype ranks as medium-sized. In nucleotides, the CDR3 is TGTGCCAGCAGTGAAACAGGGGGGACCTACGAGCAGTACTTC. It translates to CASSETGGTYEQYF. The rearrangement uses TRBV6-1 and TRBJ2-7, with 8 bases that match TRBD1. The V and J ends lost 2 bases and 2 bases, in that order; junction bases with no gene match: 2. There are 14 residues in the CDR3. Per the germline V gene, CDR1 is MNHNS and CDR2 is SASEGT.

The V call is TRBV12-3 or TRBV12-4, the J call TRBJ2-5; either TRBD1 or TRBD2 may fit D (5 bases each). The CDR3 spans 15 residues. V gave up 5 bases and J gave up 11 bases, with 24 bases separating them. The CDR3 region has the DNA TGTGCCAGCAGTCCCGGTTCGGGACCTGACAATGAGCAGTACTTC. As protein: CASSPGSGPDNEQYF.

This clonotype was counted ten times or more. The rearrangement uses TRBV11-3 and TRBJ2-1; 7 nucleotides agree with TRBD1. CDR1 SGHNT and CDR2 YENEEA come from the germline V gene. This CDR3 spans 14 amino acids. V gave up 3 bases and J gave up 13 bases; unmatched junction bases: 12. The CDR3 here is CASSLGQYQETQFF. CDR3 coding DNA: TGTGCCAGCAGCTTGGGACAGTACCAAGAGACCCAGTTCTTC.

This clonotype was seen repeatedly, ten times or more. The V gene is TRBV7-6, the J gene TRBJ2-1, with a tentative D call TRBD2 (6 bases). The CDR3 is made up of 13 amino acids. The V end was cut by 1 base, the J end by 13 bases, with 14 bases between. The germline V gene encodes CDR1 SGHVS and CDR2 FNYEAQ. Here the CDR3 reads CASSLEGLGTQFF. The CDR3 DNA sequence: TGTGCCAGCAGCTTAGAGGGACTGGGGACCCAGTTCTTC.

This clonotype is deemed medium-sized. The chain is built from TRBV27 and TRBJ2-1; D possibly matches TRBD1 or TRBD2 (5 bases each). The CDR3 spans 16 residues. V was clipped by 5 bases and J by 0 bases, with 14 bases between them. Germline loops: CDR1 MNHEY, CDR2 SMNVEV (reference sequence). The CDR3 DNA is TGTGCCAGCAGTATCCCGGGACGGGGCTCCTACAATGAGCAGTTCTTC. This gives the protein CASSIPGRGSYNEQFF.

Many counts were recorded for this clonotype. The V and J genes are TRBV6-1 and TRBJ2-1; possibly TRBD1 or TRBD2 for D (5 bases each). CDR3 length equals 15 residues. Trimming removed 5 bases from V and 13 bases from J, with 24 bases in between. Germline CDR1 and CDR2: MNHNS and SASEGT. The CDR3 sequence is CASSYPGPPQETQFF. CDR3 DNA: TGTGCCAGCAGTTATCCGGGACCACCTCAAGAGACCCAGTTCTTC.

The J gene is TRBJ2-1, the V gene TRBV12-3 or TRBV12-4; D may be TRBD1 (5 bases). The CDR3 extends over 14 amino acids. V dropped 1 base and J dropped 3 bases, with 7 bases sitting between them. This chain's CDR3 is CASSLDTGYNEQFF. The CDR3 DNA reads TGTGCCAGCAGTTTAGATACAGGCTACAATGAGCAGTTCTTC.

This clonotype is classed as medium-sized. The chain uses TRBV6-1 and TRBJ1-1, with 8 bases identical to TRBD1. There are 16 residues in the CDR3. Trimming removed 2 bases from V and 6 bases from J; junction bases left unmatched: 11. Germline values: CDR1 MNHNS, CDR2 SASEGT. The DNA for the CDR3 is TGTGCCAGCAGTGAAAGGGGGACAGGTGGAAGGGCTGAAGCTTTCTTT. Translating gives CASSERGTGGRAEAFF.

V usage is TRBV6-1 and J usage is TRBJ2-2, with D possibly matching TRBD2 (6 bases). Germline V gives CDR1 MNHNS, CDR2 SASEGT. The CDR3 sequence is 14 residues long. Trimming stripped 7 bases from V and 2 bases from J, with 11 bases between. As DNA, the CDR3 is TGTGCCAGCATACGGGAGCAAAACACCGGGGAGCTGTTTTTT. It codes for CASIREQNTGELFF.

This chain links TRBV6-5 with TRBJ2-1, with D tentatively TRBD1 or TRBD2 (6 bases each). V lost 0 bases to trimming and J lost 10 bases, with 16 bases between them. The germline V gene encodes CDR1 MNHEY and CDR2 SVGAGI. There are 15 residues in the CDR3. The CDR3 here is CASSYSGGLQNEQFF. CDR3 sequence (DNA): TGTGCCAGCAGTTACTCAGGGGGACTGCAGAACGAGCAGTTCTTC.